These 7 T cell receptor beta chains came from one sample sequenced in a study of molecular identifiers for immune sequencing clone quantification. TCRdb independently ran MiXCR on the PCR reads; one entry per CDR3 protein. The sample records around 470,000 distinct CDR3 sequences, about 21% being singletons. The sequenced sample was naive CD8+ T cells from blood, with Jurkat cell RNA spiked in. This sample's subset: FACS-sorted CD8+CD4-CCR7+CD45RA+ naive T cells. These TCRs come from a human donor in good health. Some libraries in this study had Jurkat cell RNA spiked in.

This clonotype was recorded at least ten times. J is TRBJ2-1 and V is TRBV7-3; TRBD1 matches at 7 bases. Germline CDR1 is SGHTA and CDR2 is FQGTGA. This CDR3 is built from 15 residues. V lost 5 bases and J lost 0; bases outside the gene matches: 4. CDR3 amino acids: CASSVGQSSYNEQFF. The CDR3 nucleotides read TGTGCCAGCAGCGTGGGACAGAGCTCCTACAATGAGCAGTTCTTC. Combining the CDR3 with reference TRBV7-3 and TRBJ2-1 gives the whole variable domain GAGVSQTPSNKVTEKGKYVELRCDPISGHTALYWYRQSLGQGPEFLIYFQGTGAADDSGLPNDRFFAVRPEGSVSTLKIQRTERGDSAVYLCASSVGQSSYNEQFFGPGTRLTVL.

This clonotype was counted between two and nine times. The rearrangement links TRBV12-3 or TRBV12-4 to TRBJ1-5; the D is unclear. The CDR3 totals 16 residues. V was clipped by 8 bases and J by 7 bases, with 24 bases between them. The CDR3 DNA reads TGTGCCAGCGGCCATGGCTTGGCTTCCGGGTTGCAGCCCCAGCATTTT. This gives the protein CASGHGLASGLQPQHF.

This clonotype was recorded at least ten times. The chain joins TRBV6-2 or TRBV6-3 to TRBJ2-5; the D is unclear. V was cut by 0 bases and J by 3 bases, with 2 bases left in between. The CDR3 spans 12 residues. Per the germline V gene, CDR1 is MNHEY and CDR2 is SVGEGT. The CDR3 region has the DNA TGTGCCAGCAGTTACTCGGAAGAGACCCAGTACTTC. Amino acids: CASSYSEETQYF.

This clonotype was seen ten or more times. The gene calls are TRBV4-3 and TRBJ2-7, with 10 bases lining up with TRBD2. This CDR3 is 16 amino acids long. Trimming cost V 1 base and J 4 bases; bases outside gene matches: 7. Germline V CDR1 and CDR2: LGHNA, YSLEER. The CDR3 nucleotides are TGCGCCAGCAGCCAAGGCCTAGCGGGAGTGATGTACGAGCAGTACTTC. Translation gives CASSQGLAGVMYEQYF.

The chain couples TRBV4-1 to TRBJ1-1; D remains ambiguous. This CDR3 region has 15 residues. Deletions cut 0 bases from V and 0 bases from J, with 8 bases between. The germline gives CDR1 MGHRA, CDR2 YSYEKL. This CDR3 is CASSQDHSLNTEAFF. The CDR3 bases are TGCGCCAGCAGCCAAGATCATTCCCTGAACACTGAAGCTTTCTTT.

Ten or more counts support this clonotype. This rearrangement joins TRBV12-3 or TRBV12-4 to TRBJ2-7; D might be TRBD1 (5 bases). This CDR3 spans 13 amino acids. Trimming took 6 bases from V and 1 from J, leaving 10 bases between them. In DNA form, the CDR3 reads TGTGCCAGCAGGCCGACAGAGTCCTACGAGCAGTACTTC. Translation: CASRPTESYEQYF.

The V gene is TRBV6-2 or TRBV6-3, the J gene TRBJ2-2; no reliable D call. Between the trimmed V and J ends, which lost 0 bases and 6 bases, there was a span of 5 bases. The CDR3 sequence is 13 residues long. Germline V lookup: CDR1 MNHEY, CDR2 SVGEGT. The CDR3 DNA follows: TGTGCCAGCAGTTACTCAGGCCCCGGGGAGCTGTTTTTT. This gives the protein CASSYSGPGELFF.